Listed below are T cell receptor beta chains from one sample, sequenced in a study of T cell responses to AZD1222 COVID-19 vaccine. Profiling relied on immunoSEQ multiplex PCR, and the TCRdb table lists in-frame clones only, not all of them. The sample comprises approximately 97,000 clones, roughly nine tenths of which are singletons, and approximately 8.3% rests with the top ten. Material: peripheral blood, obtained on day 0 of AZD1222 vaccination. The source is an adult in good health. Both conserved end residues are part of each CDR3. The order of the fields is clone size, J gene, V gene, D gene, CDR3 DNA, CDR3 protein. A D gene is named only where the DNA matches it firmly. Size is stated for part of the rows, as once, few or many counts, or as a class when the clone is expanded.

abundance: -; j_gene: TRBJ1-1; v_gene: TRBV7-8; d_gene: -; CDR3nt: TGTGCCAGCAGCGGACTAACAGGGTGGGGCACTGAAGCTTTCTTT; CDR3aa: CASSGLTGWGTEAFF
abundance: once; j_gene: TRBJ1-6; v_gene: TRBV6-1; d_gene: -; CDR3nt: TGTGCCAGCAGTGAATGGGGGAATTCACCCCTCCACTTT; CDR3aa: CASSEWGNSPLHF
abundance: -; j_gene: TRBJ2-4; v_gene: TRBV5-1; d_gene: TRBD2; CDR3nt: TGCGCCAGCAGCCCTCGAACCACTAGCGGCAAAAACATTCAGTACTTC; CDR3aa: CASSPRTTSGKNIQYF
abundance: -; j_gene: TRBJ2-5; v_gene: TRBV20-1; d_gene: -; CDR3nt: TGCAGTGCACCCCAAGGGACCCAGTACTTC; CDR3aa: CSAPQGTQYF
abundance: once; j_gene: TRBJ2-7; v_gene: TRBV2; d_gene: -; CDR3nt: TGTGCCAGCAGTGAATTTGTAGATTACGAGCAGTACTTC; CDR3aa: CASSEFVDYEQYF
abundance: once; j_gene: TRBJ2-5; v_gene: TRBV5-6; d_gene: -; CDR3nt: TGTGCCAGCAGCTGGTGGAGAGGGGCAGGAGAGACCCAGTACTTC; CDR3aa: CASSWWRGAGETQYF
abundance: -; j_gene: TRBJ2-5; v_gene: TRBV10-1; d_gene: -; CDR3nt: TGCGCCAGCAGTGACGGGGGATCCCAAGAGACCCAGTACTTC; CDR3aa: CASSDGGSQETQYF
abundance: -; j_gene: TRBJ1-5; v_gene: TRBV9; d_gene: -; CDR3nt: TGTGCCAGCAGCCCCAGAGACCTGGCGAATCAGCCCCAGCATTTT; CDR3aa: CASSPRDLANQPQHF
abundance: -; j_gene: TRBJ1-3; v_gene: TRBV24-1; d_gene: -; CDR3nt: TGTGCCACCAGTGACGTTGATGGCACCATATATTTT; CDR3aa: CATSDVDGTIYF
abundance: -; j_gene: TRBJ2-7; v_gene: TRBV12-3/TRBV12-4; d_gene: -; CDR3nt: TGTGCCAGCAGTTTGGAGGGAGGGGGGGAGCAGTACTTC; CDR3aa: CASSLEGGGEQYF
abundance: -; j_gene: TRBJ1-1; v_gene: TRBV14; d_gene: -; CDR3nt: TGTGCCATCAGCCTCCAACAGGGCACTGAAGCTTTCTTT; CDR3aa: CAISLQQGTEAFF